This entry describes one TCR beta chain. V gave up 2 bases and J gave up 4 bases; unmatched junction bases: 10. The CDR3 runs 17 residues. Noted time point: sample taken at primary tumor resection. Frozen PBMC, nontumor lung or tumor provided whole RNA, which was sequenced unsorted. The donors, around 72 patients with untreated early-stage non-small cell lung cancer, provided the samples. The data originate from a study of spatial heterogeneity in lung cancer. Study-level background: The average appearance count of each unique TCR and UMI combination in raw reads was more than 9.5.

A distinct unique molecular identifier was carried by each TCR cDNA molecule. One entry per CDR3 protein results from TCRdb running MiXCR on the 5' RACE reads. The sample consists of around 10,000 distinct CDR3 sequences, about 9.2% of them appearing once. Sample: PBMCs, taken at surgery. The chain is built from TRBV6-7 and TRBJ2-7; TRBD1 matches 11 bases. TRBV6-7 is recorded as an ORF, its role being uncertain. The sequence was obtained from a male donor with early-stage non-small cell lung cancer. The CDR3 nucleotides read TGTGCCAGCAGTTACGCCTGGGACAGGGGGGTCTTGTACGAGCAGTACTTC. This encodes CASSYAWDRGVLYEQYF.